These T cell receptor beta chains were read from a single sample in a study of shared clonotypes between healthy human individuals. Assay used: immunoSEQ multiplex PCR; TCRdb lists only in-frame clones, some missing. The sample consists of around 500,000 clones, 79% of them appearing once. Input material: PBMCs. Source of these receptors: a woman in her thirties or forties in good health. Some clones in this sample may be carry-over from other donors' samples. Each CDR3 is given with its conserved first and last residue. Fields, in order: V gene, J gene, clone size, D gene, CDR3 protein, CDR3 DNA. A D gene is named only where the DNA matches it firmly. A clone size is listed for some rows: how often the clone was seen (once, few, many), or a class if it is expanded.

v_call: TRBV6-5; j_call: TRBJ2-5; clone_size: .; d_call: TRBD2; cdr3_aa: CASSPSGRETQYF; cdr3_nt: TGTGCCAGCAGTCCTAGCGGGAGAGAGACCCAGTACTTC
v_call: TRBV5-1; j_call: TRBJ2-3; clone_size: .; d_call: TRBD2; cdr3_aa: CASSFRDYTDTQYF; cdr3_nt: TGCGCCAGCAGCTTTAGGGACTATACAGATACGCAGTATTTT
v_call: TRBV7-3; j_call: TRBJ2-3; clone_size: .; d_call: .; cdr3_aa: CASSSRRGDTDTQYF; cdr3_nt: TGTGCCAGCAGCTCCCGCAGGGGGGACACAGATACGCAGTATTTT
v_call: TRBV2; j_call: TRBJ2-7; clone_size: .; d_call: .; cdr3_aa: CASGGTHARAEQYF; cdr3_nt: TGTGCCAGCGGGGGTACCCACGCAAGAGCCGAGCAGTACTTC
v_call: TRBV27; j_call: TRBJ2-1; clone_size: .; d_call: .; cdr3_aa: CASSSRGSGYNEQFF; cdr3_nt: TGTGCCAGCAGTTCCAGGGGTTCTGGCTACAATGAGCAGTTCTTC
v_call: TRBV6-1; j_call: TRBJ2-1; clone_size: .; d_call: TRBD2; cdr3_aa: CASSVTSVRNNEQFF; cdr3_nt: TGTGCCAGCAGTGTGACTAGCGTAAGAAACAATGAGCAGTTCTTC
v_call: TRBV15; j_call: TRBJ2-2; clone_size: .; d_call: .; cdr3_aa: CATSRGSGELFF; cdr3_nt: TGTGCCACCAGCAGAGGATCGGGGGAGCTGTTTTTT
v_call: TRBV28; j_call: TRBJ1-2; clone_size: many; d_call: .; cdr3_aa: CASSTGNYGYTF; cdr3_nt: TGTGCCAGCAGTACAGGGAACTATGGCTACACCTTC
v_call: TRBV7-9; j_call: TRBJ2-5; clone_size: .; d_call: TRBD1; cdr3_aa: CASSSPGQGWETQYF; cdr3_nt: TGTGCCAGCAGCTCCCCGGGACAGGGATGGGAGACCCAGTACTTC
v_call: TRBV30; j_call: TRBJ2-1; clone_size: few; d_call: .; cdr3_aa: CAWRGGLGGRTYNEQFF; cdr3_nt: TGTGCCTGGAGGGGTGGATTAGGGGGGCGCACCTACAATGAGCAGTTCTTC
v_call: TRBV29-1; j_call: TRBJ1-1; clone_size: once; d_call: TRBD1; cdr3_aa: CSVGQGGTEAFF; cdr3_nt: TGCAGCGTTGGACAGGGAGGAACTGAAGCTTTCTTT
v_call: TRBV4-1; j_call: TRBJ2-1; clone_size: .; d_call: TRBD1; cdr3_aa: CASSQPGQSSYNEQFF; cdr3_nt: TGCGCCAGCAGCCAACCGGGACAGAGCTCCTACAATGAGCAGTTCTTC
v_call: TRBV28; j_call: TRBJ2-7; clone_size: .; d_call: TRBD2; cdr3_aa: CASSSLTSGSYEQYF; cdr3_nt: TGTGCCAGCAGTTCCCTGACTAGCGGGAGTTACGAGCAGTACTTC
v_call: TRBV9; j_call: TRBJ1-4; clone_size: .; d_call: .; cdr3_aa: CASSVDPAPNEKLFF; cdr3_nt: TGTGCCAGCAGCGTAGATCCAGCCCCAAATGAAAAACTGTTTTTT
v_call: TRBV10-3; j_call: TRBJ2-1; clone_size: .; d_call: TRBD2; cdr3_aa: CAISELATVGQFF; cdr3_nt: TGTGCCATCAGCGAACTAGCGACAGTAGGGCAGTTCTTC
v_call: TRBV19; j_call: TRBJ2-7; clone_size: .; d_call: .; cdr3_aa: CASSIGTPFYEQYF; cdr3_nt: TGTGCCAGTAGTATCGGGACACCCTTCTACGAGCAGTACTTC
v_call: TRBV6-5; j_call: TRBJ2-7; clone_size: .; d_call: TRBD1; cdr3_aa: CASRNRGEQYF; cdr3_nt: TGTGCCAGCAGGAACAGGGGCGAGCAGTACTTC
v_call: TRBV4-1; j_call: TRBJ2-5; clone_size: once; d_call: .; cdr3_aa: CASSQSSPGEETQYF; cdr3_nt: TGCGCCAGCAGCCAATCGTCTCCCGGCGAAGAGACCCAGTACTTC
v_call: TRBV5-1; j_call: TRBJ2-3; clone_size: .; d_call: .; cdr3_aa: CASSLRPALDPDTQYF; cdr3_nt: TGCGCCAGCAGCTTGAGGCCAGCCCTGGACCCAGATACGCAGTATTTT
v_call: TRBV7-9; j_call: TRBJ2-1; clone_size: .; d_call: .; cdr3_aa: CASIVFERSNEQFF; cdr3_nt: TGTGCCAGCATTGTATTCGAGAGGTCCAATGAGCAGTTCTTC
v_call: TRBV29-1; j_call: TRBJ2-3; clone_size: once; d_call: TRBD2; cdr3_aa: CSVEEVGSGITDTQYF; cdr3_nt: TGCAGCGTTGAAGAAGTAGGAAGCGGGATCACAGATACGCAGTATTTT
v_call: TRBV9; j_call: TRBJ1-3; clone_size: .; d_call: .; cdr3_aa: CASSTRGSGVGDTIYF; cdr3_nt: TGTGCCAGCAGCACTAGGGGCTCCGGAGTGGGGGACACCATATATTTT
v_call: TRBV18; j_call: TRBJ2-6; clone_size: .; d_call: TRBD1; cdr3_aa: CASSPRDRVSGANVLTF; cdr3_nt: TGTGCCAGCTCACCACGGGACAGGGTCTCTGGGGCCAACGTCCTGACTTTC
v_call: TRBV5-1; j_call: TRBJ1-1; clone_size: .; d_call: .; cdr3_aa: CASSLTQRNTEAFF; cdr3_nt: TGCGCCAGCAGCTTGACCCAGAGGAACACTGAAGCTTTCTTT
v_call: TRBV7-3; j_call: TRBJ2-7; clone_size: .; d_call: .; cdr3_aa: CASSLTSYEQYF; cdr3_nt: TGTGCCAGCAGCTTAACCTCCTACGAGCAGTACTTC
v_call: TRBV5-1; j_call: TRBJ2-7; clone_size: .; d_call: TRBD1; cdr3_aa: CASSLEGQGTQYF; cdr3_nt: TGCGCCAGCAGCTTGGAGGGACAGGGAACGCAGTACTTC
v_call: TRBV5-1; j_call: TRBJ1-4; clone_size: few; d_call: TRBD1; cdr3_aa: CASRIGTGREKLFF; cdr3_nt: TGCGCCAGCAGGATCGGGACAGGGCGGGAAAAACTGTTTTTT
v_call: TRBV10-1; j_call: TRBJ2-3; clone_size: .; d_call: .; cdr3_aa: CASSEGQDPGFWTDTQYF; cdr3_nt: TGCGCCAGCAGTGAGGGGCAGGACCCGGGTTTCTGGACAGATACGCAGTATTTT
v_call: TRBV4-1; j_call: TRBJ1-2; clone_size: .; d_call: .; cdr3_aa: CASGTSSNGYTF; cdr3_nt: TGCGCCAGCGGCACCTCCTCAAATGGCTACACCTTC
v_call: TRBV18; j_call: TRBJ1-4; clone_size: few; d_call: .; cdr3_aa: CASSLQTYATNEKLFF; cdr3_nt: TGTGCCAGCTCACTTCAGACGTACGCAACTAATGAAAAACTGTTTTTT
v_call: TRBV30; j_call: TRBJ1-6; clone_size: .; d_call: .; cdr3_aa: CAWSVSLPDNSPLHF; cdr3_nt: TGTGCCTGGAGTGTAAGTTTGCCAGATAATTCACCCCTCCACTTT
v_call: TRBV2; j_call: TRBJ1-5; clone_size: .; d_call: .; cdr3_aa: CASSPDGRYQPQHF; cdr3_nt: TGTGCCAGCAGTCCCGACGGTCGTTATCAGCCCCAGCATTTT
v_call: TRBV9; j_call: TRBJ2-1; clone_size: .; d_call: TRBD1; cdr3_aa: CASSGVRGPYNEQFF; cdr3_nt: TGTGCCAGCAGCGGAGTAAGGGGGCCCTACAATGAGCAGTTCTTC
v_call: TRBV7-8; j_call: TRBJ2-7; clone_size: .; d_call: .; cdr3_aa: CASSLSPGTYEQYF; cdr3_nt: TGTGCCAGCAGCTTATCGCCGGGTACCTACGAGCAGTACTTC
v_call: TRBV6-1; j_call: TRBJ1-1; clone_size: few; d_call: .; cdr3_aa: CASSELARAFF; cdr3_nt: TGTGCCAGCAGTGAATTGGCGAGAGCTTTCTTT
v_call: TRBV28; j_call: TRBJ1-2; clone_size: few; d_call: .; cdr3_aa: CASSLWEGSYGYTF; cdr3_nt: TGTGCCAGCAGTTTATGGGAGGGTTCCTATGGCTACACCTTC
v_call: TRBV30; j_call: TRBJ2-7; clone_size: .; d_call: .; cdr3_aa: CACGLGAQPYEQYF; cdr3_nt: TGTGCCTGCGGCTTAGGGGCCCAACCCTACGAGCAGTACTTC
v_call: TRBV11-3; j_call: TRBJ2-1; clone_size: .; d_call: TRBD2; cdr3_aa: CASSQRTRGNEQFF; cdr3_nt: TGTGCCAGCAGCCAACGGACTAGAGGAAATGAGCAGTTCTTC
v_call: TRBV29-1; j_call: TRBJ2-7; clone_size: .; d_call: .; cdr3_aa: CSVEDRGLKRF; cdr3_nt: TGCAGCGTTGAAGATCGGGGGTTGAAGCGGTTC
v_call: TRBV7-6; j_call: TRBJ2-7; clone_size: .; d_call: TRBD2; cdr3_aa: CASSLGTSWYEQYF; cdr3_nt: TGTGCCAGCAGCTTAGGGACTAGCTGGTACGAGCAGTACTTC
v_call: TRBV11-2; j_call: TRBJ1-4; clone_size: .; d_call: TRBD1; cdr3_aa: CASSYRQGHNEKLFF; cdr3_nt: TGTGCCAGCAGCTACCGACAGGGTCATAATGAAAAACTGTTTTTT